This T cell receptor (beta chain) emerged from a study of Ad26.COV2.S vaccination and SARS-CoV-2 variants. The CDR3 contains 16 residues. This table comes from immunoSEQ multiplex PCR, and its TCRdb copy is limited to in-frame clones, with some not included. In the table there are over 350,000 clones, approximately 90% of which are singletons. Treatment in this sample: around 19 received Ad26.COV2.S at low or high dose, single or two shots; a few received placebo; per-sample allocation not given. Day 63 following the first vaccine or placebo injection was when the samples were taken. This clone occurred once.

The sequencing here drew on peripheral blood, taken in a trial of Ad26.COV2.S vaccine versus placebo. The chain is built from TRBV21-1 and TRBJ2-1; the table's D call of TRBD2 was not tested on the DNA. TRBV21-1 is annotated as a pseudogene. The source of this sequence is a person aged 18-65 years who received the Ad26.COV2.S COVID-19 vaccine or a placebo. The CDR3: CASSTLLAGAYNEQFF. The CDR3 nucleotides are TGTGCCAGCAGCACTCTACTAGCGGGGGCGTACAATGAGCAGTTCTTC.